Given below is one T cell receptor beta chain in context. The data are from a study of sequential checkpoint blockade in melanoma. The wider study: Arm A got nivolumab then ipilimumab; arm B the reverse, 1:1. DNA from 91 pretreatment tumor samples underwent TCRβ immunosequencing.

Regarding treatment: randomized to nivolumab then ipilimumab (arm A) or the reverse (arm B). Germline CDR1 reads MDHEN; CDR2 reads SYDVKM. V was trimmed by 3 bases and J by 2 bases, leaving 11 bases between them. CDR3 length equals 15 residues. Profiling relied on immunoSEQ multiplex PCR, and the TCRdb table lists in-frame clones only, not all of them. The sample lists more than 10,000 clones, 25% to 30% seen once, with 16% in the top ten. The source of this sequence is a human donor with melanoma. The source material was tumor tissue (inferred from file names), sampled from a patient given nivolumab and ipilimumab in sequence. The chain employs TRBV28 and TRBJ2-1; D not resolved. The DNA of the CDR3 is TGTGCCAGCAGTTTGAGCGATCAGACCTACAATGAGCAGTTCTTC. Translation: CASSLSDQTYNEQFF.